A selection of T cell receptor beta chains follows, all from one sample in a study of Graves' ophthalmopathy and Graves' hyperthyroidism. TCRdb analysed the multiplex PCR reads with MiXCR anew, one entry per CDR3 protein. The repertoire holds about 740,000 distinct CDR3 sequences, with roughly 40% as singletons. Source material: peripheral blood. These TCRs come from an adult man with Graves' ophthalmopathy. Both conserved end residues are part of each CDR3. D genes are given only for firm matches. Clone sizes are given selectively: once, few, many, or a class where the clone is expanded.

D gene: TRBD1; J gene: TRBJ1-4; V gene: TRBV7-8; clone size: many; CDR3 protein: CASSSGTGVGKLFF; CDR3 DNA: TGTGCCAGCAGCTCCGGGACAGGGGTTGGAAAACTGTTTTTT
D gene: TRBD1; J gene: TRBJ1-5; V gene: TRBV10-2; clone size: NA; CDR3 protein: CASSESGTVNQPQHF; CDR3 DNA: TGCGCCAGCAGTGAGTCAGGGACAGTAAATCAGCCCCAGCATTTT
D gene: NA; J gene: TRBJ2-5; V gene: TRBV7-9; clone size: many; CDR3 protein: CASSLGPPETQYF; CDR3 DNA: TGTGCCAGCAGCTTAGGACCGCCCGAGACCCAGTACTTC
D gene: NA; J gene: TRBJ2-7; V gene: TRBV5-4; clone size: NA; CDR3 protein: CASSLTAEGAYEQYF; CDR3 DNA: TGTGCCAGCAGCCTGACAGCGGAGGGGGCCTACGAGCAGTACTTC
D gene: NA; J gene: TRBJ2-6; V gene: TRBV20-1; clone size: few; CDR3 protein: CSAATRGFKLSGANVLTF; CDR3 DNA: TGCAGTGCTGCCACTAGAGGCTTTAAACTCTCTGGGGCCAACGTCCTGACTTTC
D gene: NA; J gene: TRBJ2-7; V gene: TRBV5-8; clone size: few; CDR3 protein: CASTASESSYEQYF; CDR3 DNA: TGTGCCAGCACGGCTAGCGAGAGCTCCTACGAGCAGTACTTC
D gene: NA; J gene: TRBJ2-7; V gene: TRBV20-1; clone size: many; CDR3 protein: CSAPFSAYEQYF; CDR3 DNA: TGCAGTGCCCCATTTTCGGCCTACGAGCAGTACTTC
D gene: TRBD1; J gene: TRBJ1-5; V gene: TRBV7-9; clone size: few; CDR3 protein: CASSTGTGDYSNQPQHF; CDR3 DNA: TGTGCCAGCAGCACCGGGACAGGGGATTATAGCAATCAGCCCCAGCATTTT
D gene: NA; J gene: TRBJ2-3; V gene: TRBV7-6; clone size: NA; CDR3 protein: CASSLGGKTDTQYF; CDR3 DNA: TGTGCCAGCAGCTTAGGGGGCAAGACAGATACGCAGTATTTT
D gene: TRBD1; J gene: TRBJ1-1; V gene: TRBV9; clone size: NA; CDR3 protein: CASSLGQAYTEAFF; CDR3 DNA: TGTGCCAGCAGCCTAGGACAGGCGTACACTGAAGCTTTCTTT
D gene: NA; J gene: TRBJ2-2; V gene: TRBV2; clone size: few; CDR3 protein: CASSEALRTAGELFF; CDR3 DNA: TGTGCCAGCAGTGAAGCGCTTCGGACCGCCGGGGAGCTGTTTTTT
D gene: TRBD2; J gene: TRBJ2-5; V gene: TRBV7-9; clone size: NA; CDR3 protein: CASSLRSSGDGTQYF; CDR3 DNA: TGTGCCAGCAGTCTCCGGTCCAGCGGGGATGGGACCCAGTACTTC
D gene: NA; J gene: TRBJ1-4; V gene: TRBV7-9; clone size: few; CDR3 protein: CASSLTGPANEKLFF; CDR3 DNA: TGTGCCAGCAGCCTAACAGGACCGGCTAATGAAAAACTGTTTTTT
D gene: NA; J gene: TRBJ2-2; V gene: TRBV7-4; clone size: NA; CDR3 protein: CASSRPEGADTGELFF; CDR3 DNA: TGTGCCAGCAGCAGACCCGAGGGTGCAGACACCGGGGAGCTGTTTTTT
D gene: NA; J gene: TRBJ2-7; V gene: TRBV7-2; clone size: many; CDR3 protein: CASSLGRRDEQYF; CDR3 DNA: TGTGCCAGCAGCTTAGGTCGGAGGGATGAGCAGTACTTC
D gene: NA; J gene: TRBJ1-1; V gene: TRBV7-3; clone size: few; CDR3 protein: CASSSTGGTTEAFF; CDR3 DNA: TGTGCCAGCAGCTCAACGGGGGGGACCACTGAAGCTTTCTTT
D gene: TRBD2; J gene: TRBJ2-7; V gene: TRBV28; clone size: NA; CDR3 protein: CASSPRVAGVYEQYF; CDR3 DNA: TGTGCCAGCAGTCCTAGGGTAGCGGGAGTATACGAGCAGTACTTC
D gene: NA; J gene: TRBJ1-5; V gene: TRBV20-1; clone size: NA; CDR3 protein: CSASFGSREPQHF; CDR3 DNA: TGCAGTGCTAGTTTTGGGTCCAGGGAGCCCCAGCATTTT
D gene: NA; J gene: TRBJ2-5; V gene: TRBV7-2; clone size: many; CDR3 protein: CASSHWTEETQYF; CDR3 DNA: TGTGCCAGCAGCCATTGGACAGAAGAGACCCAGTACTTC
D gene: TRBD1; J gene: TRBJ1-5; V gene: TRBV20-1; clone size: once; CDR3 protein: CSAPGTGGWQPQHF; CDR3 DNA: TGCAGTGCCCCCGGGACAGGGGGATGGCAGCCCCAGCATTTT
D gene: TRBD1; J gene: TRBJ2-2; V gene: TRBV7-9; clone size: many; CDR3 protein: CASGQGWTGELFF; CDR3 DNA: TGTGCCAGCGGACAGGGTTGGACCGGGGAGCTGTTTTTT
D gene: TRBD1; J gene: TRBJ2-5; V gene: TRBV14; clone size: many; CDR3 protein: CASSGTEETQYF; CDR3 DNA: TGTGCCAGCAGCGGGACAGAAGAGACCCAGTACTTC
D gene: NA; J gene: TRBJ1-2; V gene: TRBV11-2; clone size: few; CDR3 protein: CASSYRRDEINYGYTF; CDR3 DNA: TGTGCCAGCAGCTATAGGAGGGACGAAATAAACTATGGCTACACCTTC
D gene: TRBD1; J gene: TRBJ2-5; V gene: TRBV7-8; clone size: many; CDR3 protein: CASSLALEGAKTQYF; CDR3 DNA: TGTGCCAGCAGCTTAGCGCTTGAGGGGGCCAAGACCCAGTACTTC
D gene: NA; J gene: TRBJ2-5; V gene: TRBV19; clone size: NA; CDR3 protein: CASSIVDSLGQPQYF; CDR3 DNA: TGTGCCAGTAGTATAGTGGACAGTCTTGGTCAGCCCCAGTACTTC
D gene: NA; J gene: TRBJ1-2; V gene: TRBV9; clone size: few; CDR3 protein: CASSQDWSGSYGYTF; CDR3 DNA: TGTGCCAGCAGCCAAGATTGGTCGGGTAGCTATGGCTACACCTTC